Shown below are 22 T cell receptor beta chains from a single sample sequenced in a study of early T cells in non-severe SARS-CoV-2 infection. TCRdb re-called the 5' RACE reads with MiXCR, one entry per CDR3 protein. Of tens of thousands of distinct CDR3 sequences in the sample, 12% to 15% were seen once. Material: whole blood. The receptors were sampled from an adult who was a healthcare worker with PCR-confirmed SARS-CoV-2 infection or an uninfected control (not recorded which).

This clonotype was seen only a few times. The CDR3 DNA is TGTGCCAGCAGTCTCCGACTAGCGCAGAGCACAGATACGCAGTATTTT. Translating gives CASSLRLAQSTDTQYF. The chain joins TRBV28 to TRBJ2-3, with 8 positions matching TRBD2. V lost 5 bases to trimming and J lost 0 bases; unmatched junction nucleotides: 7. Germline V CDR1 and CDR2: MDHEN, SYDVKM. This CDR3 spans 16 amino acids.

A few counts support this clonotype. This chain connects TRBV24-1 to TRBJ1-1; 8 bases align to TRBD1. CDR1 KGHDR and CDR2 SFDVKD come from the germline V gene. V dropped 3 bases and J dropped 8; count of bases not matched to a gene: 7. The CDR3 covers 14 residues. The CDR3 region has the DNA TGTGCCACCAGTGATCGGACGGGACAGGAGGAAGCTTTCTTT. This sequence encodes CATSDRTGQEEAFF.

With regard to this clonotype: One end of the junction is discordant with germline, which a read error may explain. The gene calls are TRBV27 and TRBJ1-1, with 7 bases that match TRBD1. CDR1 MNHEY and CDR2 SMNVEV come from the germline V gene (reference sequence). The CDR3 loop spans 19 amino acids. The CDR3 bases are TGTGCCAGCAGCTCCGTACGCCCGGGACAGACCACTCTGAACACTGAAGTTTTCTTT. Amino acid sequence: CASSSVRPGQTTLNTEVFF.

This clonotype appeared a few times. CDR3 coding DNA: TGCGCCAGCAGTGACCGCACAGATACGCAGTATTTT. It translates to CASSDRTDTQYF. The chain joins TRBV10-1 to TRBJ2-3; D is undetermined. V dropped 3 bases and J dropped 1 base, with 2 bases sitting between them. Germline V gives CDR1 WNHNN, CDR2 SYGVQD (reference sequence). CDR3 length equals 12 residues.

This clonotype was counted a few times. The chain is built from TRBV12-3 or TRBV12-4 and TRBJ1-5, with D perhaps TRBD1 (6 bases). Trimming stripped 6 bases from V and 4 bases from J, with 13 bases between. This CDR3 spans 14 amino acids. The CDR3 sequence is CASSPDSPNQPQHF. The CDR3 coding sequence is TGTGCCAGCAGCCCGGACAGCCCAAATCAGCCCCAGCATTTT.

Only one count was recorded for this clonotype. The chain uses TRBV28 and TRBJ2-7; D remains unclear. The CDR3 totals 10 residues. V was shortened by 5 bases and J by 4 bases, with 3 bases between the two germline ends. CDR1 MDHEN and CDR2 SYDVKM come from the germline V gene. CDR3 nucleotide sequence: TGTGCCAGCAGTCTATACGAGCAGTACTTC. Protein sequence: CASSLYEQYF.

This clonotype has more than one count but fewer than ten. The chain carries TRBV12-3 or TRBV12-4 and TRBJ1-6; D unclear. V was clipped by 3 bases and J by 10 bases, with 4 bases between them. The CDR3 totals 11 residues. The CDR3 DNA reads TGTGCCAGCAGTTTTGGATCACCCCTCCACTTT. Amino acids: CASSFGSPLHF.

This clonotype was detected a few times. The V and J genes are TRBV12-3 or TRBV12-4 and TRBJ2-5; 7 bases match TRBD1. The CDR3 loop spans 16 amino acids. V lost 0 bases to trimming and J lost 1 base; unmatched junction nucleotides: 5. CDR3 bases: TGTGCCAGCAGTTTAGCGGCTCAGGGGGTCCAAGAGACCCAGTACTTC. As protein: CASSLAAQGVQETQYF.

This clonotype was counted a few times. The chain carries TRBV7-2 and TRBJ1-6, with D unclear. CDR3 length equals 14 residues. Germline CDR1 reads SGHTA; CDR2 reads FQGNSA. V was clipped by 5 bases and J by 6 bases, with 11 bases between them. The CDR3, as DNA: TGTGCCAGCAGCCCAAGATACGGTAATTCACCCCTCCACTTT. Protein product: CASSPRYGNSPLHF. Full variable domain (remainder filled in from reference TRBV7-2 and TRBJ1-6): GAGVSQSPSNKVTEKGKDVELRCDPISGHTALYWYRQSLGQGLEFLIYFQGNSAPDKSGLPSDRFSAERTGGSVSTLTIQRTQQEDSAVYLCASSPRYGNSPLHFGNGTRLTVT.

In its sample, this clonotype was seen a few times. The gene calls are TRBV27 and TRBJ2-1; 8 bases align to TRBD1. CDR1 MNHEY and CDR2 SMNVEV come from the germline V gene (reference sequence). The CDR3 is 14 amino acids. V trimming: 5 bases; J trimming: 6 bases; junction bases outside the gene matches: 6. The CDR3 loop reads CASSTYGQGNEQFF. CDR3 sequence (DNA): TGTGCCAGCAGTACCTACGGACAGGGCAATGAGCAGTTCTTC.

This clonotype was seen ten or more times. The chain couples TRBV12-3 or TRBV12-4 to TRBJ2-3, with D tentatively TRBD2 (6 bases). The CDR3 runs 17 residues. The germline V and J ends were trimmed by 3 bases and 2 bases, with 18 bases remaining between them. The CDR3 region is CASSLGGGIMPTDTQYF. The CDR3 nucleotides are TGTGCCAGCAGTTTGGGAGGCGGCATTATGCCCACAGATACGCAGTATTTT.

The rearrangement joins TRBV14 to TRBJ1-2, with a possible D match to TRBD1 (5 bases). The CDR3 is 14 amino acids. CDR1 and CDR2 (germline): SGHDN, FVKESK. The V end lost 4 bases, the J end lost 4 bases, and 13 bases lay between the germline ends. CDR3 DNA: TGTGCCAGCAGCCCTCCCGGGGGGGTCTATGGCTACACCTTC. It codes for CASSPPGGVYGYTF.

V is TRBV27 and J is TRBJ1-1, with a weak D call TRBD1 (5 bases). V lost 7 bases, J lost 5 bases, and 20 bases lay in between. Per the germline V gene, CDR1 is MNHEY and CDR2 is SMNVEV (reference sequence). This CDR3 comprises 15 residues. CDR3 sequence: CASTGPVAGETEAFF. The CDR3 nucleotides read TGTGCCAGCACCGGCCCGGTGGCGGGGGAAACTGAAGCTTTCTTT.

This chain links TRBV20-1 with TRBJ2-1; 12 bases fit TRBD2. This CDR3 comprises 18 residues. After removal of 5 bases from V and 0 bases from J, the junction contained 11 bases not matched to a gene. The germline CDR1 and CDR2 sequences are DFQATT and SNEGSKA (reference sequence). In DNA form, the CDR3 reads TGCAGTGCTCGCAAGGCTAGCGGGGGGGTTAGCTCCTACAATGAGCAGTTCTTC. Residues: CSARKASGGVSSYNEQFF.

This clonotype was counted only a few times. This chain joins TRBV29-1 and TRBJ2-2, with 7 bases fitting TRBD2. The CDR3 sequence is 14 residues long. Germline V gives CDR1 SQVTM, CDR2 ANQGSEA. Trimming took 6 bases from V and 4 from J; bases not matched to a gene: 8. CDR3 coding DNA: TGCAGCGTCCTACCCGGCGGGGGCACCGGGGAGCTGTTTTTT. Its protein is CSVLPGGGTGELFF.

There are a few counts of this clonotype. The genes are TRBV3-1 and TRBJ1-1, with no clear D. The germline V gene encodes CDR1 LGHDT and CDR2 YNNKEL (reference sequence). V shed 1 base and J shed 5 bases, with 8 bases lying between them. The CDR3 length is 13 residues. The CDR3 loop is CASSQAGETEAFF. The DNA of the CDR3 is TGTGCCAGCAGCCAAGCTGGGGAGACTGAAGCTTTCTTT.

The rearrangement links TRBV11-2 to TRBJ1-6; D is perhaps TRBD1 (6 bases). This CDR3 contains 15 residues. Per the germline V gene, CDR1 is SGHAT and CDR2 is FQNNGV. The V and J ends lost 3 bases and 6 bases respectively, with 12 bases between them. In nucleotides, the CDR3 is TGTGCCAGCAGCTTCGCCAGGGGATCTAATTCACCCCTCCACTTT. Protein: CASSFARGSNSPLHF. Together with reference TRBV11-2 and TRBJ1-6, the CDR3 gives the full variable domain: EAGVAQSPRYKIIEKRQSVAFWCNPISGHATLYWYQQILGQGPKLLIQFQNNGVVDDSQLPKDRFSAERLKGVDSTLKIQPAKLEDSAVYLCASSFARGSNSPLHFGNGTRLTVT.

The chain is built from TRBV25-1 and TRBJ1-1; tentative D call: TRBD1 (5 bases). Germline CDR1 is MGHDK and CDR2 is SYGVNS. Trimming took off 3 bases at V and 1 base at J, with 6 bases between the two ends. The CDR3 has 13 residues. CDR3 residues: CASSEGGNTEAFF. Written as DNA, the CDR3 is TGTGCCAGCAGTGAGGGGGGGAACACTGAAGCTTTCTTT.

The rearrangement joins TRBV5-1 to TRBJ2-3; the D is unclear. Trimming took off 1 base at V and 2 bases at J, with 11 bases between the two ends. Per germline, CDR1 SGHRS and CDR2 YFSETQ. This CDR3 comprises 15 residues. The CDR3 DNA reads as TGCGCCAGCAGCTTGTCCCTGACTCACACAGATACGCAGTATTTT. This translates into CASSLSLTHTDTQYF.

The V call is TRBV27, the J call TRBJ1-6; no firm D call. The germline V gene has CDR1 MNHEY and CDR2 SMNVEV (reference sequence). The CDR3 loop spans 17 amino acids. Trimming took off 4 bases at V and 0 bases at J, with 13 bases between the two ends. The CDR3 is CASSSPGESSYNSPLHF. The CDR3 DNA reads TGTGCCAGCAGTTCCCCGGGAGAAAGCTCCTATAATTCACCCCTCCACTTT.

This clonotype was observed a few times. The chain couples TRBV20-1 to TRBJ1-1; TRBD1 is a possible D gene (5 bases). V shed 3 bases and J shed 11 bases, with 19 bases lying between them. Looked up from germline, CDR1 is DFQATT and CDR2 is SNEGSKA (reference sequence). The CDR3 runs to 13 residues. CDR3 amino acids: CSARDKEWTHAFF. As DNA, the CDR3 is TGCAGTGCTAGGGACAAGGAGTGGACCCACGCTTTCTTT.

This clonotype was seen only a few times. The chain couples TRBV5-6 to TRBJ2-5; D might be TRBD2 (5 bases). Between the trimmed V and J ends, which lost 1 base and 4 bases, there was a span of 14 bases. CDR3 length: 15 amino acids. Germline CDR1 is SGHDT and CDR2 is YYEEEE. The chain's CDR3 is CASSLFARESETQYF. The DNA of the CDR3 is TGTGCCAGCAGCTTGTTTGCGAGGGAGTCAGAGACCCAGTACTTC. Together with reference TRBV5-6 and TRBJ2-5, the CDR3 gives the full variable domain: DAGVTQSPTHLIKTRGQQVTLRCSPKSGHDTVSWYQQALGQGPQFIFQYYEEEERQRGNFPDRFSGHQFPNYSSELNVNALLLGDSALYLCASSLFARESETQYFGPGTRLLVL.